The next 13 T cell receptor beta chains were all read from a single sample in a study of CD8 T cells in Susac syndrome. Reverse transcription of about 0.45 to 1 ug RNA was carried out with random hexamers. TCRdb itself ran the immunoSEQ multiplex PCR reads through MiXCR, one entry per CDR3 protein. The data contain some 190,000 distinct CDR3 sequences, about 95% of them singletons. Material: CD4+ T cells from PBMCs. Every receptor here comes from a human donor in good health.

J is TRBJ2-1 and V is TRBV20-1; 9 bases agree with TRBD2. The length of the CDR3 is 14 residues. The V gene's germline CDR1 is DFQATT and CDR2 SNEGSKA (reference sequence). Trimming at V came to 3 bases and at J to 6 bases, leaving 6 bases not matched to a gene. CDR3 DNA sequence: TGCAGTGCTAGGTTCCTAGCGGGGCTCAATGAGCAGTTCTTC. This sequence encodes CSARFLAGLNEQFF.

The chain couples TRBV29-1 to TRBJ2-4; D is unresolved. V was shortened by 2 bases and J by 4 bases, with 9 bases between the two germline ends. This CDR3 comprises 13 residues. Germline V lookup: CDR1 SQVTM, CDR2 ANQGSEA. CDR3 protein: CSVELRMKNIQYF. CDR3 in DNA: TGCAGCGTTGAACTGCGGATGAAAAACATTCAGTACTTC.

V gene TRBV3-1 combines with J gene TRBJ1-1; D is ambiguous. The CDR3 contains 11 residues. CDR1 and CDR2 (germline): LGHDT, YNNKEL (reference sequence). V shed 7 bases and J shed 7 bases, with 10 bases lying between them. The CDR3: CASTLGFEAFF. In nucleotides, the CDR3 is TGTGCCAGCACCTTGGGGTTTGAAGCTTTCTTT.

The V and J genes are TRBV3-1 and TRBJ2-6; D unresolved. The CDR3 totals 16 residues. Germline-derived CDR1 and CDR2 are LGHDT and YNNKEL (reference sequence). Trimming took off 4 bases at V and 0 bases at J, with 10 bases between the two ends. For the CDR3, the DNA is TGTGCCAGCAGCCCAGTCCGGTTCTCTGGGGCCAACGTCCTGACTTTC. Its translation: CASSPVRFSGANVLTF.

The chain combines TRBV29-1 with TRBJ1-1; D possibly corresponds to TRBD1 (6 bases). The ends were cut back, 4 bases at V and 3 bases at J, with 12 bases in the middle. This CDR3 is 13 amino acids long. Germline-derived CDR1 and CDR2 are SQVTM and ANQGSEA. The CDR3 DNA follows: TGCAGCGTTGCCCAGAACAGGGACACTGAAGCTTTCTTT. Encoded protein: CSVAQNRDTEAFF.

J is TRBJ1-3 and V is TRBV30; D gene uncertain. The V gene lost 1 base and the J gene lost 0 bases, with 4 bases spanning the gap. The CDR3 runs to 13 residues. Per germline, CDR1 GTSNPN and CDR2 SVGIG (reference sequence). In DNA form, the CDR3 reads TGTGCCTGGAGTGATAGCTCTGGAAACACCATATATTTT. It specifies CAWSDSSGNTIYF.

The CDR3 nucleotides read TGTGCCAGCAGTGACCCGGGGGTTACTGAAGCTTTCTTT. It is translated as CASSDPGVTEAFF. The chain couples TRBV6-2 or TRBV6-3 to TRBJ1-1, with a weak D call TRBD1 (5 bases). The ends were cut back, 5 bases at V and 5 bases at J, with 12 bases in the middle. The CDR3 covers 13 residues. CDR1 MNHEY and CDR2 SVGEGT come from the germline V gene.

The CDR3 loop is CSASHRDRSFPLETQYF. The CDR3 DNA follows: TGCAGTGCTAGCCATCGCGACAGGTCCTTCCCACTAGAGACCCAGTACTTC. The rearrangement joins TRBV20-1 to TRBJ2-5; a possible D gene is TRBD1 (6 bases). The CDR3 runs 17 residues. Per the germline V gene, CDR1 is DFQATT and CDR2 is SNEGSKA (reference sequence). Trimming pared 3 bases from V and 4 bases from J, leaving 24 bases between.

The V gene is TRBV12-3 or TRBV12-4, the J gene TRBJ1-2; maybe TRBD1 (5 bases). Between the trimmed V and J ends, which lost 6 bases and 2 bases, there was a span of 16 bases. The CDR3 is 15 amino acids. CDR3 protein: CASRITGSTNYGYTF. The DNA of the CDR3 is TGTGCCAGCAGGATTACAGGCAGTACGAACTATGGCTACACCTTC.

J is TRBJ1-5 and V is TRBV30; 7 bases agree with TRBD1. The V segment lost 1 base and the J segment 3 bases; nucleotides outside the gene matches: 6. Germline V gene data show CDR1 as GTSNPN and CDR2 as SVGIG (reference sequence). The CDR3 loop spans 15 amino acids. This CDR3 is CAWSAETGINQPQHF. In DNA form, the CDR3 reads TGTGCCTGGAGTGCCGAGACAGGGATCAATCAGCCCCAGCATTTT.

This chain links TRBV20-1 with TRBJ1-5, with D unresolved. Germline CDR1 and CDR2: DFQATT and SNEGSKA (reference sequence). CDR3 length: 13 amino acids. Trimming left V 5 bases short and J 9 bases short, with 17 bases between. CDR3 protein: CSARVPASGPQHF. The DNA for the CDR3 is TGCAGTGCTCGAGTCCCTGCCTCGGGGCCCCAGCATTTT.

V is TRBV24-1 and J is TRBJ2-3; the match to TRBD1 covers 9 bases. The V gene's germline CDR1 is KGHDR and CDR2 SFDVKD. The junction had 7 bases not matched to a gene; V was cut back by 10 bases and J by 6 bases. There are 13 residues in the CDR3. The DNA for the CDR3 is TGTGCCACAACCGGGACAGGGAGCGATACGCAGTATTTT. Its protein product is CATTGTGSDTQYF.

This chain connects TRBV6-6 to TRBJ1-1; a weak D match, TRBD1 (6 bases). Germline loops: CDR1 MNHNY, CDR2 SVGAGI (reference sequence). Trimming pared 5 bases from V and 3 bases from J, leaving 16 bases between. The CDR3 totals 15 residues. CDR3 sequence: CASSDGQLRDTEAFF. In DNA, the CDR3 is TGTGCCAGCAGTGACGGACAGTTACGGGACACTGAAGCTTTCTTT.